The rows below give T cell receptor beta chains drawn from one sample of a study of Ad26.COV2.S vaccination and SARS-CoV-2 variants. TCRdb's table, derived via immunoSEQ multiplex PCR, lists solely in-frame clones and lacks some. The profile covers roughly 350,000 clones, with roughly 90% appearing a single time and 5% taken by the ten largest. The sample here was peripheral blood, taken in a trial of Ad26.COV2.S vaccine versus placebo. The receptor source for this set is a person aged 18-60 years who received the Ad26.COV2.S COVID-19 vaccine or a placebo. The CDR3 runs from the conserved cysteine through the conserved F or W. A D gene is named only where the DNA matches it firmly. Size tells how often a clone was seen (once, few, many) or the class of an expanded clone, and some rows leave it out.

>.|TRBV29-1|TRBJ2-5|.
TGCAGCGTTGAAGGGGGCGATTTTAGTAAAGAGACCCAGTACTTC
CSVEGGDFSKETQYF
>.|TRBV18|TRBJ2-3|.
TGTGCCAGCTCCCGGAGTCAGGGCGGGGTTGCGGGCACAGATACGCAGTATTTT
CASSRSQGGVAGTDTQYF
>.|TRBV27|TRBJ1-1|.
TGTGCCAGCAGTTTATTGCGGGGGCCGCATAAAAACACTGAAGCTTTCTTT
CASSLLRGPHKNTEAFF
>.|TRBV5-1|TRBJ2-2|.
TGCGCCAGCAGCGGAACGACAGGAAACACCGGGGAGCTGTTTTTT
CASSGTTGNTGELFF
>.|TRBV4-2|TRBJ1-2|.
TGTGCCAGCAGCCAATTGTTACGGGGTCGCGATAACTATGGCTACACCTTC
CASSQLLRGRDNYGYTF
>TRBD1|TRBV5-1|TRBJ2-2|.
TGCGCCAGCAGCTTCGAGACAGGGCACGGGACCGGGGAGCTGTTTTTT
CASSFETGHGTGELFF
>.|TRBV6-5|TRBJ2-2|.
TGTGCCAGCAGTTCGTTCGCGAACACCGGGGAGCTGTTTTTT
CASSSFANTGELFF
>.|TRBV5-6|TRBJ1-4|.
TGTGCCAGCAGCTTGGTACAGTATAATGAAAAACTGTTTTTT
CASSLVQYNEKLFF
>.|TRBV7-2|TRBJ1-5|.
TGTGCCAGCAGCCCAGACAGAAATAGCAATCAGCCCCAGCATTTT
CASSPDRNSNQPQHF
>TRBD1|TRBV19|TRBJ2-1|.
TGTGCCAGTGCCGTTTCAGGGGGCGGTGAGCAGTTCTTC
CASAVSGGGEQFF
>TRBD1|TRBV28|TRBJ2-7|.
TGTGCCAGCAGCATTTCGGACAGGGCCTACGAGCAGTACTTC
CASSISDRAYEQYF
>TRBD1|TRBV5-8|TRBJ2-3|.
TGTGCCAGCAGCTTGTTAGGGGGCAGGCTCACAGATACGCAGTATTTT
CASSLLGGRLTDTQYF
>.|TRBV5-1|TRBJ2-2|.
TGCGCCAGCAGAGTGACAGTGAACACCGGGGAGCTGTTTTTT
CASRVTVNTGELFF
>TRBD2|TRBV7-2|TRBJ2-7|.
TGTGCCAGCAGCTTAGCGGTAGCGGGAGCTTCTTACGAGCAGTACTTC
CASSLAVAGASYEQYF
>.|TRBV7-8|TRBJ2-4|.
TGTGCCAGCAGCGGAACGGGACAAACCCCGAGGGAGGCCAAAAACATTCAGTACTTC
CASSGTGQTPREAKNIQYF
>.|TRBV11-2|TRBJ1-4|.
TGTGCCAGCAGCTTGGACAGCCTCAATGAAAAACTGTTTTTT
CASSLDSLNEKLFF
>TRBD1|TRBV5-1|TRBJ2-3|.
TGCGCCAGCAGCAAAGACAGGGTGGAGCGCACAGATACGCAGTATTTT
CASSKDRVERTDTQYF
>.|TRBV2|TRBJ1-3|.
TGTGCCAGCAGTTCAGGATACTCTGGAAACACCATATATTTT
CASSSGYSGNTIYF
>.|TRBV2|TRBJ1-2|.
TGTGCCAGCAGTGAGCTTAGGGGAGTCGACTATGGCTACACCTTC
CASSELRGVDYGYTF
>TRBD1|TRBV27|TRBJ2-5|.
TGTGCCAGCAGTTACAGGGGGCAGAGAGAGACCCAGTACTTC
CASSYRGQRETQYF
>.|TRBV29-1|TRBJ1-6|.
TGCAGCGTTCTCGAACAGGGAAATTCACCCCTCCACTTT
CSVLEQGNSPLHF
>.|TRBV7-9|TRBJ2-5|.
TGTGCCAGCAGCTCCTGGGGACTTCTCCAAGAGACCCAGTACTTC
CASSSWGLLQETQYF
>TRBD2|TRBV7-9|TRBJ2-3|.
TGTGCCAGCAGCCGTTATACCGGGACTACCTCAGGAGATACGCAGTATTTT
CASSRYTGTTSGDTQYF
>.|TRBV11-3|TRBJ1-3|.
TGTGCCAGCAGCTTAGGCCCCTCGAGGGGAAACACCATATATTTT
CASSLGPSRGNTIYF
>TRBD1|TRBV19|TRBJ1-2|.
TGTGCCAGTAGTATCCTATCGACAGGGGATATCTATGGCTACACCTTC
CASSILSTGDIYGYTF
>TRBD1|TRBV18|TRBJ2-2|.
TGTGCCAGCTCACCCAGGACAGGCACAACCGGGGAGCTGTTTTTT
CASSPRTGTTGELFF
>.|TRBV28|TRBJ1-4|.
TGTGCCAGCAGTTGGGTCGAGGAGGCAACTAATGAAAAACTGTTTTTT
CASSWVEEATNEKLFF
>TRBD1|TRBV7-8|TRBJ2-2|once
TGTGCCAGCAGCTTAGAAGGGACAGGGATAAACACCGGGGAGCTGTTTTTT
CASSLEGTGINTGELFF
>.|TRBV7-9|TRBJ1-2|once
TGTGCCAGCGCCACCCCATTAAACTATGGCTACACCTTC
CASATPLNYGYTF
>TRBD2|TRBV29-1|TRBJ2-1|.
TGCAGCGTTGCTAGCGGGGTAAGCTCCTACAATGAGCAGTTCTTC
CSVASGVSSYNEQFF
>.|TRBV29-1|TRBJ2-1|.
TGCAGCGTTGACGGCAGGGCATTACTTTACAATGAGCAGTTCTTC
CSVDGRALLYNEQFF
>.|TRBV4-1|TRBJ1-6|.
TGCGCCAGCAGCCAAGATGGCCAGGGAATTAATTCACCCCTCCACTTT
CASSQDGQGINSPLHF
>.|TRBV5-5|TRBJ1-2|.
TGTGCCAGCAGCTGGGCAGGGTCAGGGTCTAACTATGGCTACACCTTC
CASSWAGSGSNYGYTF
>TRBD2|TRBV19|TRBJ2-7|few
TGTGCCAGTAGTATGGAAGCGGGGTACGAGCAGTACTTC
CASSMEAGYEQYF
>.|TRBV30|TRBJ1-2|.
TGTGCCTGGGAGAGGGCACACTATGGCTACACCTTC
CAWERAHYGYTF
>TRBD1|TRBV5-1|TRBJ1-1|.
TGCGCCAGCAGCTTGGTTATCGGGGACAGGGCCACTGAAGCTTTCTTT
CASSLVIGDRATEAFF
>TRBD2|TRBV6-2/TRBV6-3|TRBJ2-7|.
TGTGCCAGCAGCCTCAAGTTAGGGGACTATTCATCCTACGAGCAGTACTTC
CASSLKLGDYSSYEQYF
>.|TRBV9|TRBJ1-2|.
TGTGCCAGCAGCCCCGGGGGTCGCCGTCTCTATGGCTACACCTTC
CASSPGGRRLYGYTF
>TRBD1|TRBV28|TRBJ2-2|.
TGTGCCAGCAGCAGACCGTTCTACAGGGGGCGCACCGGGGAGCTGTTTTTT
CASSRPFYRGRTGELFF
>.|TRBV6-2/TRBV6-3|TRBJ1-1|once
TGTGCCAGCAGCCTAATCGTACAGGGAGAGAACACTGAAGCTTTCTTT
CASSLIVQGENTEAFF
>.|TRBV7-3|TRBJ2-7|once
TGTGCCAGCAGCTTAAACGGTGCTCAACCCTACGAGCAGTACTTC
CASSLNGAQPYEQYF
>TRBD1|TRBV13|TRBJ1-1|.
TGTGCCAGCAGCTTAGCAGGCAGGGGGTTCACTGAAGCTTTCTTT
CASSLAGRGFTEAFF
>.|TRBV7-9|TRBJ2-7|.
TGTGCCAGCAGCTCGGGGACACCCGAATCCTACGAGCAGTACTTC
CASSSGTPESYEQYF
>.|TRBV12-3/TRBV12-4|TRBJ2-2|once
TGTGCCAGCAGTTTAGTCGAAACCGGGGAGCTGTTTTTT
CASSLVETGELFF
>.|TRBV18|TRBJ2-1|.
TGTGCCAGCTCACCAGGGACATCCGATGAGCAGTTCTTC
CASSPGTSDEQFF
>.|TRBV5-6|TRBJ2-7|.
TGTGCCAGCAGCTTGGGAGACAGGGGCGGGGGAAGATACGAGCAGTACTTC
CASSLGDRGGGRYEQYF
>.|TRBV2|TRBJ2-7|.
TGTGCCAGCAGTGAAGGTAGGGGCGGCTACGAGCAGTACTTC
CASSEGRGGYEQYF
>TRBD1|TRBV10-3|TRBJ2-2|.
TGTGCCATCAGTGAGAGTAGGGGGCCCGACACCGGGGAGCTGTTTTTT
CAISESRGPDTGELFF
>.|TRBV19|TRBJ1-5|.
TGTGCCAGTAGTATTTCGAGGACAGCTCCGACTTATAGCAATCAGCCCCAGCATTTT
CASSISRTAPTYSNQPQHF
>TRBD1|TRBV7-9|TRBJ1-5|.
TGTGCCAGCAGCTTGGGACAGGGGTCTCAGCCCCAGCATTTT
CASSLGQGSQPQHF
>.|TRBV15|TRBJ2-5|once
TGTGCCACCAGCAGAGATGCAGGGCAAGAGACCCAGTACTTC
CATSRDAGQETQYF
>TRBD1|TRBV13|TRBJ1-4|.
TGTGCCAGCAGCCATAGGGGACAGCTCAATGAAAAACTGTTTTTT
CASSHRGQLNEKLFF
>.|TRBV2|TRBJ2-7|few
TGTGCCAGCACATCCCGGAAGGACGAGCAGTACTTC
CASTSRKDEQYF
>TRBD1|TRBV6-1|TRBJ1-2|.
TGTGCCAGCAGTGAGACAGGGAACGCCGGCTATGGCTACACCTTC
CASSETGNAGYGYTF